The 11 T cell receptor beta chains in this list originate from one sample, sequenced in a study of blood T cell repertoires in COVID-19. Assay used: immunoSEQ multiplex PCR; TCRdb lists only in-frame clones, some missing. The sample yields 250,000 to 300,000 clones, 81% seen once. Sequenced material: peripheral blood. These receptors all come from a woman in her sixties with active or convalescent COVID-19.

The V call is TRBV7-2, the J call TRBJ1-4; D not resolved. Germline lookup yields CDR1 SGHTA and CDR2 FQGNSA. The CDR3 runs to 16 residues. V was cut by 2 bases and J by 3 bases, with 13 bases left in between. The CDR3 sequence: CASSLNPGVPNEKLFF. The CDR3 region has the DNA TGTGCCAGCAGCTTAAACCCCGGAGTGCCTAATGAAAAACTGTTTTTT. Drawing the rest from reference TRBV7-2 and TRBJ1-4, the complete variable domain is GAGVSQSPSNKVTEKGKDVELRCDPISGHTALYWYRQSLGQGLEFLIYFQGNSAPDKSGLPSDRFSAERTGGSVSTLTIQRTQQEDSAVYLCASSLNPGVPNEKLFFGSGTQLSVL.

The chain combines TRBV18 with TRBJ1-1, with TRBD1 matching 7 bases. This CDR3 region has 12 residues. Germline loops: CDR1 KGHSH, CDR2 LQKENI. V lost 3 bases to trimming and J lost 9 bases; unmatched junction nucleotides: 4. The CDR3 protein is CASSPPGQKAFF. CDR3 coding DNA: TGTGCCAGCTCACCTCCGGGACAGAAAGCTTTCTTT. Full variable domain (outside the CDR3, taken from reference TRBV18 and TRBJ1-1): NAGVMQNPRHLVRRRGQEARLRCSPMKGHSHVYWYRQLPEEGLKFMVYLQKENIIDESGMPKERFSAEFPKEGPSILRIQQVVRGDSAAYFCASSPPGQKAFFGQGTRLTVV.

The chain is built from TRBV11-2 and TRBJ1-2; 8 bases match TRBD1. V lost 3 bases to trimming and J lost 4 bases; unmatched junction nucleotides: 7. The CDR3 contains 15 residues. Germline V gene lookup returns CDR1 SGHAT and CDR2 FQNNGV. CDR3: CASSFGQGQGYGYTF. CDR3 sequence (DNA): TGTGCCAGCAGCTTCGGACAGGGACAAGGCTATGGCTACACCTTC.

CDR3: CASSSIGASGGYEQYF. CDR3 in DNA: TGTGCCAGCAGCTCCATCGGGGCTAGCGGGGGCTACGAGCAGTACTTC. This sequence joins TRBV7-2 and TRBJ2-7; 10 positions match TRBD2. The CDR3 covers 16 residues. The V gene end was trimmed by 4 bases and the J gene end by 3 bases; junction bases not matched to a gene: 9. CDR1 SGHTA and CDR2 FQGNSA come from the germline V gene.

The chain is built from TRBV15 and TRBJ2-4; no reliable D call. The CDR3 has 11 residues. The V gene's germline CDR1 is LNHNV and CDR2 YYDKDF (reference sequence). Between the trimmed V and J ends, which lost 4 bases and 10 bases, there was a span of 8 bases. Here the CDR3 reads CATSNVRIQYF. In DNA form, the CDR3 reads TGTGCCACCAGCAACGTTAGAATTCAGTACTTC.

The chain couples TRBV10-3 to TRBJ1-6; 7 bases are a match to TRBD1. The V segment lost 7 bases and the J segment 0 bases; nucleotides outside the gene matches: 6. This CDR3 comprises 16 residues. Germline CDR1 is ENHRY and CDR2 is SYGVKD. The DNA of the CDR3 is TGTGCCATCAATTCCCGGGACAGCTCCTATAATTCACCCCTCCACTTT. Translation gives CAINSRDSSYNSPLHF.

The J gene is TRBJ1-6, the V gene TRBV4-3, with 8 bases lining up with TRBD1. Germline CDR1 reads LGHNA; CDR2 reads YSLEER. V shed 4 bases, J shed 9 bases, and the junction held 11 bases outside the gene matches. The CDR3 is made up of 16 amino acids. CDR3 residues: CASSPDTGGSGSPLHF. In DNA form, the CDR3 reads TGCGCCAGCAGCCCCGACACAGGGGGATCAGGTTCACCCCTCCACTTT.

The rearrangement links TRBV7-3 to TRBJ1-6; D call uncertain. V was shortened by 5 bases and J by 7 bases, with 9 bases between the two germline ends. The germline CDR1 and CDR2 sequences are SGHTA and FQGTGA. This CDR3 is 13 amino acids long. Here the CDR3 DNA reads TGTGCCAGCAGCCCAAGGCGGAATTCACCCCTCCACTTT. Translation gives CASSPRRNSPLHF. The full variable domain, with the rest looked up from reference TRBV7-3 and TRBJ1-6, is GAGVSQTPSNKVTEKGKYVELRCDPISGHTALYWYRQSLGQGPEFLIYFQGTGAADDSGLPNDRFFAVRPEGSVSTLKIQRTERGDSAVYLCASSPRRNSPLHFGNGTRLTVT.

The rearrangement joins TRBV10-3 to TRBJ1-2; 10 bases line up with TRBD1. The CDR3 spans 15 residues. CDR1 is ENHRY, CDR2 SYGVKD, per germline. V lost 6 bases and J lost 2; bases outside the gene matches: 6. The CDR3 nucleotides read TGTGCCATCAGGGAGACAGGGGGCTACAACTATGGCTACACCTTC. This sequence encodes CAIRETGGYNYGYTF.

The rearrangement uses TRBV28 and TRBJ1-2; 9 bases map to TRBD1. The CDR3 is 12 residues long. Looked up from germline, CDR1 is MDHEN and CDR2 is SYDVKM. V shed 6 bases and J 8 bases; nucleotides not matched to a gene: 4. DNA of the CDR3: TGTGCCAGCAGAAAGACAGGGGGAGGCTACACCTTC. It encodes CASRKTGGGYTF.

V usage is TRBV19 and J usage is TRBJ1-1; tentative D call: TRBD1 (6 bases). The germline V gene encodes CDR1 LNHDA and CDR2 SQIVND (reference sequence). The CDR3 is made up of 16 amino acids. The V end lost 1 base, the J end lost 0 bases, and 12 bases lay between the germline ends. The CDR3 nucleotides read TGTGCCAGTAGTATAGGTACAGGGACCATGAACACTGAAGCTTTCTTT. Translation gives CASSIGTGTMNTEAFF.